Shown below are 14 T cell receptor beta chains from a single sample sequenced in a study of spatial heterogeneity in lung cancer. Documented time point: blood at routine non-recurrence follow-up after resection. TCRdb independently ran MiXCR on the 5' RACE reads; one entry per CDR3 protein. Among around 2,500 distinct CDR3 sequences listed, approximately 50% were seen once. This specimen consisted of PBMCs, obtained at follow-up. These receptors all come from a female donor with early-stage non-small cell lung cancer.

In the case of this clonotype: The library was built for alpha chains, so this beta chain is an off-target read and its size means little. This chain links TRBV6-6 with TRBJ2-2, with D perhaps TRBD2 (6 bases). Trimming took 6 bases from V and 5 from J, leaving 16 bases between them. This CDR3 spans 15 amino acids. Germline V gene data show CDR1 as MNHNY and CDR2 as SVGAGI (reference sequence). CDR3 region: CASRKLANPTGELFF. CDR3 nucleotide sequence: TGTGCCAGCAGAAAACTAGCTAACCCTACCGGGGAGCTGTTTTTT.

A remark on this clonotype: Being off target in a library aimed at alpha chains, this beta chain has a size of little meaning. Here the CDR3 DNA reads TGTGCCTGGGACAGGACGGGGCAAGGAAATCAGTACTTC. Its translation: CAWDRTGQGNQYF. The chain recombines TRBV30 with TRBJ2-7; the D gene is possibly TRBD1 (6 bases). Per the germline V gene, CDR1 is GTSNPN and CDR2 is SVGIG (reference sequence). The CDR3 consists of 13 residues. The ends were cut back, 5 bases at V and 10 bases at J, with 21 bases in the middle.

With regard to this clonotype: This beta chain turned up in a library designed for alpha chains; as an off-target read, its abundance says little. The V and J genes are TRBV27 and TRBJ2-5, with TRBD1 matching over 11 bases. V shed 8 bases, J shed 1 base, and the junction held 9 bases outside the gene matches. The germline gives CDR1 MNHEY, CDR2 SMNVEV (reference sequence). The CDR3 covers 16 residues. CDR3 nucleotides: TGTGCCAGCGGTGCTCCGGGGACAGGGGGCCAAGAGACCCAGTACTTC. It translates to CASGAPGTGGQETQYF.

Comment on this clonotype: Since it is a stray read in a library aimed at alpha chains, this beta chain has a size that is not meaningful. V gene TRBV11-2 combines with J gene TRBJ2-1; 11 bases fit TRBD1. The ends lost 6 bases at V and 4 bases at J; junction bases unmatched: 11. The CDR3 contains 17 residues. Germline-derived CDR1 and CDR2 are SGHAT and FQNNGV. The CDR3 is CASRDHAGTGGYNEQFF. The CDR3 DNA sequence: TGTGCCAGCAGGGATCACGCCGGGACAGGGGGTTACAATGAGCAGTTCTTC.

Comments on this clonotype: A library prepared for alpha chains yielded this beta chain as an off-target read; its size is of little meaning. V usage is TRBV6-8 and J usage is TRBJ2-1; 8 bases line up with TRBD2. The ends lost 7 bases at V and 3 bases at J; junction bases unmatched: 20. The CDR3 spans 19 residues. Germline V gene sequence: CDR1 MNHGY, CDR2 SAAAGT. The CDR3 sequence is CASTYGRNLERECYNEQFF. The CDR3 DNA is TGTGCCAGCACCTATGGTCGCAACCTGGAGCGGGAGTGCTACAATGAGCAGTTCTTC.

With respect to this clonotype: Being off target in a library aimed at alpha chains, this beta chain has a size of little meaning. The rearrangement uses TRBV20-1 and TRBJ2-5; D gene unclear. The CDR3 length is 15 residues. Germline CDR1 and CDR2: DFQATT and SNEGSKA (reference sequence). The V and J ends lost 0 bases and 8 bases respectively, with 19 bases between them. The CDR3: CSAREIPDGFETQYF. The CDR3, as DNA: TGCAGTGCTAGAGAGATCCCGGACGGCTTTGAAACCCAGTACTTC.

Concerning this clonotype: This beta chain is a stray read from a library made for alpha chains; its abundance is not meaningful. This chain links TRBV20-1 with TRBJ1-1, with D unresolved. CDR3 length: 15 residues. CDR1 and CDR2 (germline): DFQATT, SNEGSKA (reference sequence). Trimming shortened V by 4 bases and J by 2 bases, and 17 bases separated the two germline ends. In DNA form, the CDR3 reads TGCAGTGCTAATGCAGCAGAGATATTTAACACTGAAGCTTTCTTT. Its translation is CSANAAEIFNTEAFF.

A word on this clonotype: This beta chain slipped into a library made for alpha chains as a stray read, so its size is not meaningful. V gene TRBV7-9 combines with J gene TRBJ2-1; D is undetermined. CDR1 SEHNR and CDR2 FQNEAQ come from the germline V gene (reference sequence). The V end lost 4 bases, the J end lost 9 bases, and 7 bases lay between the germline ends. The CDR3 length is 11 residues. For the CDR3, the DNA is TGTGCCAGCAGCTCCTCGGGTGAGCAGTTCTTC. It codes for CASSSSGEQFF.

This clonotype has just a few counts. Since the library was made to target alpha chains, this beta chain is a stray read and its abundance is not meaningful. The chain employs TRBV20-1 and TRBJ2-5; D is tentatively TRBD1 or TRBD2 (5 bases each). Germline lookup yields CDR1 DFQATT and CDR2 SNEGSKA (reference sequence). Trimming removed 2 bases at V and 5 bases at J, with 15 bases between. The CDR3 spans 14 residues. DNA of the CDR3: TGCAGTGCTAGATCTGGGGGACGCACCGAGACCCAGTACTTC. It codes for CSARSGGRTETQYF.

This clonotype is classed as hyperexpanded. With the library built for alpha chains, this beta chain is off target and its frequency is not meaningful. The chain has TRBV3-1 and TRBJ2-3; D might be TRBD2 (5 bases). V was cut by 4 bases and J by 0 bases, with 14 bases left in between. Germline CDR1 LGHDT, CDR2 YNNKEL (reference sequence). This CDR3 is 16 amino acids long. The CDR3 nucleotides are TGTGCCAGCAGCCCCGCGGACTTTCCTAGCACAGATACGCAGTATTTT. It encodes CASSPADFPSTDTQYF.

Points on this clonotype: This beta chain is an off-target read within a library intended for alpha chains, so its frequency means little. CDR3 DNA sequence: TGTGCCAGCAGCTTAGCGCTGGGGACCGGCGATACGCAGTATTTT. The encoded protein is CASSLALGTGDTQYF. V and J are TRBV7-8 and TRBJ2-3; D is perhaps TRBD1 or TRBD2 (5 bases each). V dropped 0 bases and J dropped 6 bases, with 13 bases sitting between them. CDR3 length equals 15 residues. Germline lookup yields CDR1 SGHVS and CDR2 FQNEAQ.

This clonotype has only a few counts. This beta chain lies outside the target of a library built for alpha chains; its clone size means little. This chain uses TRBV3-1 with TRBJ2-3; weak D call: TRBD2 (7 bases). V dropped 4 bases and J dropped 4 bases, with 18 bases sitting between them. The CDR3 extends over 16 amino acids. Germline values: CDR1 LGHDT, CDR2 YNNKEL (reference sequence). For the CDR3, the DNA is TGTGCCAGCAGCCCCCGCGACGGGGGGCTGGCAGATACGCAGTATTTT. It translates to CASSPRDGGLADTQYF.

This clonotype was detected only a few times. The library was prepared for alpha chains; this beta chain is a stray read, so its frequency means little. CDR3 amino acids: CASSLAGSETQYF. CDR3 nucleotide sequence: TGTGCCAGCAGCTTAGCGGGGTCGGAGACCCAGTACTTC. This chain joins TRBV11-2 and TRBJ2-5, with D maybe TRBD2 (5 bases). CDR1 SGHAT and CDR2 FQNNGV come from the germline V gene. The CDR3 totals 13 residues. The V and J ends lost 1 base and 5 bases respectively, with 8 bases between them.

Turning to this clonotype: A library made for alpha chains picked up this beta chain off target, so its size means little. This CDR3 is CASSTGQGHSYEQYF. DNA of the CDR3: TGTGCCAGCAGCACAGGACAGGGACACTCCTACGAGCAGTACTTC. J is TRBJ2-7 and V is TRBV6-1, with 8 bases identical to TRBD1. With V trimmed by 6 bases and J by 0 bases, 7 bases remained unmatched. The CDR3 spans 15 residues. The germline CDR1 and CDR2 sequences are MNHNS and SASEGT.